This T cell receptor beta chain was observed in a study of untreated major depressive disorder. For this clone: Its target is not known.

Each depressed patient was matched pairwise with a non-depressed control on sex, age, current smoking status and body mass index. No major medical conditions, Axis I/II comorbidities, regular medication, or illicit drugs. Roughly 27 ml of blood was drawn into EDTA tubes. Study-level findings and limits: Sequencing comparisons covered only three preselected Vbeta families.

TCRdb keeps only in-frame clones here, not all; method: immunoSEQ multiplex PCR. Of some 13,000 clones listed, under 95% are singletons. The sequence came from a woman in her 30s with major depressive disorder. The sequenced sample consisted of CD4+ T cells from PBMCs.

DNA of the CDR3: TGTGCCAGCAGCTTAGTACAAATCTACAATGAGCAGTTCTTC. This codes for CASSLVQIYNEQFF. V gene TRBV7-2 combines with J gene TRBJ2-1, with unresolved D. This CDR3 is 14 amino acids long. The germline gives CDR1 SGHTA, CDR2 FQGNSA. The ends were cut back, 1 base at V and 3 bases at J, with 7 bases in the middle.